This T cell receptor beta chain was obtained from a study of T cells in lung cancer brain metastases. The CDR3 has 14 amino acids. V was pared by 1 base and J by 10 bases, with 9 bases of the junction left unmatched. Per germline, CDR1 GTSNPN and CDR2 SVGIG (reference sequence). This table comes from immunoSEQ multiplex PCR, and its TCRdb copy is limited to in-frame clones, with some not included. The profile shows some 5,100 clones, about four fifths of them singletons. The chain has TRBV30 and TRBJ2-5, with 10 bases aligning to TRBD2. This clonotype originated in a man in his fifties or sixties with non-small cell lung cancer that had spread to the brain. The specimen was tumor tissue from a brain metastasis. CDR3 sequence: CAWSGLAGALRQYF. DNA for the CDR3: TGTGCCTGGAGTGGGCTAGCGGGGGCCCTCCGCCAGTACTTC. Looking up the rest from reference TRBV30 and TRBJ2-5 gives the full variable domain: SQTIHQWPATLVQPVGSPLSLECTVEGTSNPNLYWYRQAAGRGLQLLFYSVGIGQISSEVPQNLSASRPQDRQFILSSKKLLLSDSGFYLCAWSGLAGALRQYFGPGTRLLVL.